Following are 14 T cell receptor beta chains from one sample sequenced in a study of CD8 T cells in ankylosing spondylitis. TCRdb redid the calling of the 5' RACE reads with MiXCR, one entry per CDR3 protein. The sample has 250,000 to 350,000 distinct CDR3 sequences, under 25% seen once. The material sequenced was blood, either unsorted or a sorted T cell fraction (not recorded which). These receptors came from a female donor with ankylosing spondylitis or in good health (not recorded which).

This clonotype was picked up a small number of times. The rearrangement joins TRBV4-1 to TRBJ2-1, with a weak D call TRBD2 (6 bases). V was trimmed by 2 bases and J by 6 bases, leaving 14 bases between them. Per germline, CDR1 MGHRA and CDR2 YSYEKL. CDR3 length equals 15 residues. CDR3 amino acids: CASSQLTKRANEQFF. CDR3 nucleotides: TGCGCCAGCAGCCAATTGACTAAGCGGGCCAATGAGCAGTTCTTC.

V gene TRBV10-3 combines with J gene TRBJ2-1, with D hard to call. Germline CDR1 ENHRY, CDR2 SYGVKD. V was pared by 0 bases and J by 9 bases, with 15 bases between. The CDR3 sequence is 15 residues long. Written as DNA, the CDR3 is TGTGCCATCAGTGAGTCGAGAGTCCTGGCAAGTGAGCAGTTCTTC. This encodes CAISESRVLASEQFF.

The rearrangement uses TRBV7-3 and TRBJ2-1; 11 bases line up with TRBD2. The J segment lost 5 bases and the V segment lost 7 bases, leaving 7 bases of the junction unmatched. The CDR3 length is 15 residues. CDR1 and CDR2 from the germline V gene are SGHTA and FQGTGA. The CDR3 protein is CASTMGTSGDNEQFF. The CDR3 DNA sequence: TGTGCCAGCACTATGGGGACTAGCGGAGACAATGAGCAGTTCTTC.

The chain recombines TRBV6-2 or TRBV6-3 with TRBJ2-2, with TRBD2 matching over 9 bases. Germline-derived CDR1 and CDR2 are MNHEY and SVGEGT. V was clipped by 2 bases and J by 6 bases; unmatched bases: 13. The CDR3 is made up of 18 amino acids. The CDR3 coding sequence is TGTGCCAGCAGTTACCCATCGGCTAGCGGGACTTTGGCCGGGGAGCTGTTTTTT. Residues: CASSYPSASGTLAGELFF.

The V and J genes are TRBV11-2 and TRBJ2-7; possible D gene TRBD1, 5 bases. The CDR3 has 14 amino acids. From germline, CDR1 is SGHAT and CDR2 FQNNGV. V dropped 2 bases and J dropped 5 bases, with 13 bases sitting between them. This CDR3 is CASSLSPGHNEQYF. CDR3 bases: TGTGCCAGCAGCTTATCCCCAGGGCACAACGAGCAGTACTTC. Looking up the rest from reference TRBV11-2 and TRBJ2-7 gives the full variable domain: EAGVAQSPRYKIIEKRQSVAFWCNPISGHATLYWYQQILGQGPKLLIQFQNNGVVDDSQLPKDRFSAERLKGVDSTLKIQPAKLEDSAVYLCASSLSPGHNEQYFGPGTRLTVT.

The gene calls are TRBV7-9 and TRBJ2-7; D unclear. Germline V lookup: CDR1 SEHNR, CDR2 FQNEAQ (reference sequence). With 1 base removed from V and 3 bases from J, the gap between germline ends came to 4 bases. This CDR3 has 12 residues. The CDR3 DNA sequence: TGTGCCAGCAGCTTAGAGTACTACGAGCAGTACTTC. Amino acids: CASSLEYYEQYF. Using reference TRBV7-9 and TRBJ2-7 for the parts outside the CDR3, the full variable domain is DTGVSQNPRHKITKRGQNVTFRCDPISEHNRLYWYRQTLGQGPEFLTYFQNEAQLEKSRLLSDRFSAERPKGSFSTLEIQRTEQGDSAMYLCASSLEYYEQYFGPGTRLTVT.

V and J are TRBV6-1 and TRBJ1-6, with 9 bases that match TRBD1. The CDR3 totals 15 residues. Germline loops: CDR1 MNHNS, CDR2 SASEGT. The ends lost 6 bases at V and 7 bases at J; junction bases unmatched: 7. The CDR3 DNA reads as TGTGCCAGCAGCATTGGACAGGGGCGAAATTCACCCCTCCACTTT. This codes for CASSIGQGRNSPLHF.

The J gene is TRBJ2-2, the V gene TRBV2, with a weak D call TRBD1 (7 bases). The germline V gene has CDR1 SNHLY and CDR2 FYNNEI. CDR3 length: 15 residues. Trimming pared 6 bases from V and 6 bases from J, leaving 17 bases between. CDR3 sequence reads: CASRERTGGAGELFF. The DNA for the CDR3 is TGTGCCAGCAGGGAGAGGACAGGCGGGGCCGGGGAGCTGTTTTTT.

The genes are TRBV4-2 and TRBJ2-1; perhaps TRBD1 as D (6 bases). Germline V gene sequence: CDR1 LGHNA, CDR2 YNFKEQ. V lost 3 bases to trimming and J lost 9 bases, with 24 bases between them. This CDR3 is built from 17 residues. The CDR3: CASSHSGRGQGGGEQFF. DNA of the CDR3: TGTGCCAGCAGCCATTCGGGACGGGGCCAAGGGGGTGGTGAGCAGTTCTTC.

The sample holds many counts of this clonotype. The rearrangement joins TRBV7-2 to TRBJ2-5; D is undetermined. The CDR3 totals 13 residues. Trimming removed 8 bases at V and 2 bases at J, with 12 bases between. The germline V gene has CDR1 SGHTA and CDR2 FQGNSA. CDR3 region: CASRSRQQETQYF. The DNA for the CDR3 is TGTGCCAGCCGGTCCCGTCAACAAGAGACCCAGTACTTC.

This chain joins TRBV10-3 and TRBJ2-1; 10 bases agree with TRBD2. The CDR3 length is 16 residues. CDR1 is ENHRY and CDR2 is SYGVKD in the germline V gene. V lost 0 bases to trimming and J lost 4 bases; unmatched junction nucleotides: 3. CDR3 coding DNA: TGTGCCATCAGTGAGTCACCTAGCGGGAGATACAATGAGCAGTTCTTC. This encodes CAISESPSGRYNEQFF.

V usage is TRBV2 and J usage is TRBJ1-4; D call uncertain. CDR3 length equals 17 residues. Trimming removed 7 bases from V and 5 bases from J, with 23 bases in between. Germline values: CDR1 SNHLY, CDR2 FYNNEI. The CDR3 DNA reads TGTGCCAGCACACCACGCGATGCCAGCCTGAAGAATGAAAAACTGTTTTTT. Translating it yields CASTPRDASLKNEKLFF.

V gene TRBV6-2 or TRBV6-3 combines with J gene TRBJ1-1, with 7 bases fitting TRBD1. This CDR3 is built from 14 residues. Germline values: CDR1 MNHEY, CDR2 SVGEGT. Trimming cost V 6 bases and J 1 base; bases outside gene matches: 5. CDR3 nucleotide sequence: TGTGCCAGCAGGCCGACAGGGAGGAACACTGAAGCTTTCTTT. Amino acid sequence: CASRPTGRNTEAFF.

This sequence joins TRBV12-3 or TRBV12-4 and TRBJ1-5; D is possibly TRBD1 (6 bases). The CDR3 loop spans 15 amino acids. Trimming shortened V by 5 bases and J by 0 bases, and 11 bases separated the two germline ends. CDR3 protein: CASSQDSYSNQPQHF. The CDR3 nucleotides read TGTGCCAGCAGTCAGGACAGCTATAGCAATCAGCCCCAGCATTTT.